The T cell receptor (beta chain) described here comes from a study of OX40 agonist ivuxolimab in advanced cancers. Germline loops: CDR1 SQVTM, CDR2 ANQGSEA. The CDR3 runs to 15 residues. V shed 2 bases and J shed 12 bases, with 22 bases lying between them. Data came from immunoSEQ multiplex PCR; TCRdb stores just in-frame clones and leaves some out. In the table there are 150,000 to 170,000 clones, 85% to 95% of which are singletons. The sequences come from CD4+ or CD8+ T cells sorted from blood, collected in a trial of the OX40 agonist ivuxolimab. The chain recombines TRBV29-1 with TRBJ1-4; D not resolved. This sequence was found in an adult with an advanced solid tumor such as melanoma, head and neck, liver or kidney cancer. CDR3 loop: CSVELSWPRSRELFF. The CDR3 nucleotides are TGCAGCGTTGAATTGTCGTGGCCTCGTTCGCGGGAACTGTTTTTT.